This T cell receptor (beta chain) was identified in a study of breast tumors, draining lymph nodes, adjacent tissues. Study-wide results and limits: Luminal-like breast cancer showed significantly higher tumor–nontumor repertoire similarity than basal-like. Tumor TCR diversity was below lymph nodes but above nontumor tissue. The data were judged consistent with most tumor T cells coming from lymph node and expanding in tumor.

There are many counts of this clonotype. Antigen specificity is unknown. Compared with germline, one end of the junction differs, possibly owing to a read error. Samples came from axillary lymph nodes draining the breast cancer. Each CDR3 protein is one row after TCRdb ran MiXCR on the multiplex PCR reads. The sample carries some 230,000 distinct CDR3 sequences, less than 35% recorded once. This CDR3 region has 15 residues. The V gene's germline CDR1 is SGHAT and CDR2 FQNNGV. V usage is TRBV11-2 and J usage is TRBJ2-2; no clear D gene. The sequence was collected from a female donor with breast cancer. Some clones in this sample may be carry-over from other donors' samples. What was sequenced was axillary lymph node tissue. The CDR3 DNA is TGTGCCAGCAGCCTGGGCCATACGAAGACCGGGGAGCTGTTTTTT. As protein: CASSLGHTKTGELFF.